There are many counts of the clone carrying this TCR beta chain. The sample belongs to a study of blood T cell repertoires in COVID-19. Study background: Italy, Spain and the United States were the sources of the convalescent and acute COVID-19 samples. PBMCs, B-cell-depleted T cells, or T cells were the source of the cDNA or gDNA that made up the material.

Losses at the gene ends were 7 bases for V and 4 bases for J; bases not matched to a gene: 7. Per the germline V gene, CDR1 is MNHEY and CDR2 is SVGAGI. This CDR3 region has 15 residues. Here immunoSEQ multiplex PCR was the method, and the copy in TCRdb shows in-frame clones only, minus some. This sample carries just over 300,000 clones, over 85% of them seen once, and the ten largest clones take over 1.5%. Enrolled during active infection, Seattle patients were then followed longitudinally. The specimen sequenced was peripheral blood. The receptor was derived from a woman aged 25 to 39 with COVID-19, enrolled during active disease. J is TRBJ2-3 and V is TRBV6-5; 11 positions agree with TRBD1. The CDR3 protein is CASNAGQGAADTQYF. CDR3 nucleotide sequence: TGTGCCAGCAACGCCGGACAGGGGGCCGCAGATACGCAGTATTTT.